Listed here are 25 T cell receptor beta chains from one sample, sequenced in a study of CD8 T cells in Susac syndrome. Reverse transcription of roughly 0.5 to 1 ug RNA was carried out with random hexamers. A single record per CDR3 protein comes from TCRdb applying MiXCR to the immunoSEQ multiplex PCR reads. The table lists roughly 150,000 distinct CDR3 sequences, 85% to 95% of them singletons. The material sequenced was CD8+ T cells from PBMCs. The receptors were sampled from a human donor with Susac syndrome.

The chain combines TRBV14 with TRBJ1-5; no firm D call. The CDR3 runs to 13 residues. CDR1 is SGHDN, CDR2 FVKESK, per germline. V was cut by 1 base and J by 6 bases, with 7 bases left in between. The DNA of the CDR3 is TGTGCCAGCAGCCAAGCCCCGCGTCAGCCCCAGCATTTT. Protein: CASSQAPRQPQHF. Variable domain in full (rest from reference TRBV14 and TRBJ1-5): EAGVTQFPSHSVIEKGQTVTLRCDPISGHDNLYWYRRVMGKEIKFLLHFVKESKQDESGMPNNRFLAERTGGTYSTLKVQPAELEDSGVYFCASSQAPRQPQHFGDGTRLSIL.

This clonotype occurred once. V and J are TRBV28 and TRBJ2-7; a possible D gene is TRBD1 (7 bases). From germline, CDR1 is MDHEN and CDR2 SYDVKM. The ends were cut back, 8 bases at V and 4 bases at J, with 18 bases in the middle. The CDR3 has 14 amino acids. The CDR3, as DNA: TGTGCCAGCCGCGACAGGGACTTATCTTACGAGCAGTACTTC. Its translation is CASRDRDLSYEQYF.

CDR3 DNA sequence: TGTGCCAGCAGCCGGGTCTCTCTTAACACTGAAGCTTTCTTT. This sequence encodes CASSRVSLNTEAFF. The rearrangement joins TRBV7-9 to TRBJ1-1; D ambiguous. Between the trimmed V and J ends, which lost 5 bases and 2 bases, there was a span of 12 bases. The CDR3 consists of 14 residues. From germline, CDR1 is SEHNR and CDR2 FQNEAQ (reference sequence).

CDR3 amino acids: CSVPRTGGTYEQYF. DNA for the CDR3: TGCAGCGTTCCACGGACAGGGGGGACCTACGAGCAGTACTTC. This chain joins TRBV29-1 and TRBJ2-7, with 10 bases lining up with TRBD1. The V gene's germline CDR1 is SQVTM and CDR2 ANQGSEA. The CDR3 spans 14 residues. V lost 5 bases and J lost 2; bases outside the gene matches: 6.

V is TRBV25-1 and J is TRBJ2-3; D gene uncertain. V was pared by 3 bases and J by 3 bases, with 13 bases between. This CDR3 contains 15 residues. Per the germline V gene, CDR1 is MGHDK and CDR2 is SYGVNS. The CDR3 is CASSDTRMVTDTQYF. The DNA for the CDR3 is TGTGCCAGCAGTGACACACGGATGGTTACAGATACGCAGTATTTT. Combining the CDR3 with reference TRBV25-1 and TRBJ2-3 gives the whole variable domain EADIYQTPRYLVIGTGKKITLECSQTMGHDKMYWYQQDPGMELHLIHYSYGVNSTEKGDLSSESTVSRIRTEHFPLTLESARPSHTSQYLCASSDTRMVTDTQYFGPGTRLTVL.

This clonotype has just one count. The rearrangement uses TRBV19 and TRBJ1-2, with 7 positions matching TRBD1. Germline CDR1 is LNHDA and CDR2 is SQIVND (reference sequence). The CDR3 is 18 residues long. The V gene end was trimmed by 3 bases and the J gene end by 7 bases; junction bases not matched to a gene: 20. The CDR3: CASSMYFPWTGPGSGYTF. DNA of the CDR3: TGTGCCAGTAGTATGTACTTCCCTTGGACAGGTCCGGGGAGTGGCTACACCTTC.

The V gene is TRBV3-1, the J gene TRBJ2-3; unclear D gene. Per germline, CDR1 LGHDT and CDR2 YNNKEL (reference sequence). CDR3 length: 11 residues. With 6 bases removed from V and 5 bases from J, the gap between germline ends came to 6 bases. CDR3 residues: CASSNRDTQYF. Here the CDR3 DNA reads TGTGCCAGCAGTAACAGAGATACGCAGTATTTT.

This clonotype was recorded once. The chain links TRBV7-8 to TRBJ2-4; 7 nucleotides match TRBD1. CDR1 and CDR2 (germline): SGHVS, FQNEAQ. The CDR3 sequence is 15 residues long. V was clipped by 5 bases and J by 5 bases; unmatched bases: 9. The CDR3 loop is CASSRTRTGENIQYF. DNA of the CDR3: TGTGCCAGCAGCCGGACCAGGACAGGAGAAAACATTCAGTACTTC.

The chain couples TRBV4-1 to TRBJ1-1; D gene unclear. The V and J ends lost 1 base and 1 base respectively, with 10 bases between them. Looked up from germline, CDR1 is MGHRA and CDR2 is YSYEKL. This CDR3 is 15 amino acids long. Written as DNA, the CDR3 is TGCGCCAGCAGCCAAGTCGAGGGAGCGAACACTGAAGCTTTCTTT. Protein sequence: CASSQVEGANTEAFF.

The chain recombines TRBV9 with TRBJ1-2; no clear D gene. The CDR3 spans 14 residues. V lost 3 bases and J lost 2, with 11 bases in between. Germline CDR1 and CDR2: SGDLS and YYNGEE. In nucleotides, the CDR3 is TGTGCCAGCAGCGGCGAACACGGAAACTATGGCTACACCTTC. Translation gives CASSGEHGNYGYTF. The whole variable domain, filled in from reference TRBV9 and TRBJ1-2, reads DSGVTQTPKHLITATGQRVTLRCSPRSGDLSVYWYQQSLDQGLQFLIQYYNGEERAKGNILERFSAQQFPDLHSELNLSSLELGDSALYFCASSGEHGNYGYTFGSGTRLTVV.

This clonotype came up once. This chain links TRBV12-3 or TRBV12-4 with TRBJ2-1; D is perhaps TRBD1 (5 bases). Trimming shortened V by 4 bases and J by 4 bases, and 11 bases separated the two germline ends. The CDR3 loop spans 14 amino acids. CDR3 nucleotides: TGTGCCAGCAGTTCCCTCAGGGTATACAATGAGCAGTTCTTC. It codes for CASSSLRVYNEQFF.

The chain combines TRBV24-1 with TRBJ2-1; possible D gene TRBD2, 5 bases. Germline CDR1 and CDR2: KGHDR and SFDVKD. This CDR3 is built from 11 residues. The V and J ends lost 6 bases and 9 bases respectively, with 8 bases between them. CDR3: CATSRGFEQFF. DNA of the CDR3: TGTGCCACCAGTCGGGGTTTTGAGCAGTTCTTC.

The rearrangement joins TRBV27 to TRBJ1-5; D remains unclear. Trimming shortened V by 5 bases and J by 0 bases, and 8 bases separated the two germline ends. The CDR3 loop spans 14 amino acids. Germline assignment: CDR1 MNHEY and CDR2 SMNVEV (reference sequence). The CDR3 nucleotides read TGTGCCAGCAGTGGACGGAATAGCAATCAGCCCCAGCATTTT. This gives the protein CASSGRNSNQPQHF.

In DNA form, the CDR3 reads TGCAGTGCTAGAGATTTTGGATACGAGCAGTACTTC. It encodes CSARDFGYEQYF. This chain connects TRBV20-1 to TRBJ2-7; D not resolved. The V gene lost 0 bases and the J gene lost 4 bases, with 7 bases spanning the gap. The CDR3 has 12 amino acids. CDR1 is DFQATT and CDR2 is SNEGSKA in the germline V gene (reference sequence).

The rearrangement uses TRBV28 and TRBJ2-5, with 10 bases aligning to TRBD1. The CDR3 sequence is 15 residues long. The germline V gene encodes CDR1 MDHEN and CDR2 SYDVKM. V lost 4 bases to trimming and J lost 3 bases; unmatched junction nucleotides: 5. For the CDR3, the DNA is TGTGCCAGCAGTTGGACCGGGACAGGGGAAGAGACCCAGTACTTC. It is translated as CASSWTGTGEETQYF.

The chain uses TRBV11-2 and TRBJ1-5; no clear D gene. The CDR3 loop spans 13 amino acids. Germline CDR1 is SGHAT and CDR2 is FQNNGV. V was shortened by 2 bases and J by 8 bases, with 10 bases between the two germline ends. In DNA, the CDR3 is TGTGCCAGCAGCTTATATCGGTTTGAGCCCCAGCATTTT. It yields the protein CASSLYRFEPQHF. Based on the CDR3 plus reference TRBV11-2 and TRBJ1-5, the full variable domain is EAGVAQSPRYKIIEKRQSVAFWCNPISGHATLYWYQQILGQGPKLLIQFQNNGVVDDSQLPKDRFSAERLKGVDSTLKIQPAKLEDSAVYLCASSLYRFEPQHFGDGTRLSIL.

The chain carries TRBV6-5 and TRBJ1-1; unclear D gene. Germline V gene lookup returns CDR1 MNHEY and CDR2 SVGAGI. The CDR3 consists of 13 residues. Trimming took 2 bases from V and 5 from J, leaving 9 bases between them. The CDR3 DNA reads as TGTGCCAGCAGTTACGAGGGTTGGACTGAAGCTTTCTTT. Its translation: CASSYEGWTEAFF.

CDR3 nucleotide sequence: TGTGCCAGCAGCGTAGGGACAGGGGTCTCCGAGCAGTACTTC. This translates into CASSVGTGVSEQYF. This chain connects TRBV9 to TRBJ2-7; 9 bases agree with TRBD1. This CDR3 is 14 amino acids long. CDR1 is SGDLS and CDR2 is YYNGEE in the germline V gene. V gave up 0 bases and J gave up 6 bases; unmatched junction bases: 4.

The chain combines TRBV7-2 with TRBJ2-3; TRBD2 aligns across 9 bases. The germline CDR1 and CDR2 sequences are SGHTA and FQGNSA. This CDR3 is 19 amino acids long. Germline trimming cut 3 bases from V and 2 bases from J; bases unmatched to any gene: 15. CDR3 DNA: TGTGCCAGCAGCTTCTTTCCGATCCTGCGGGAGGGCGACACAGATACGCAGTATTTT. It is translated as CASSFFPILREGDTDTQYF.

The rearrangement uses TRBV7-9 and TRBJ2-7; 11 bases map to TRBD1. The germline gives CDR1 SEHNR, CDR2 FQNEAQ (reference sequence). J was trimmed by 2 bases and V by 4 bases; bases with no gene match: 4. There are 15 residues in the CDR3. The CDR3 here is CASSYPGQGAYEQYF. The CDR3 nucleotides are TGTGCCAGCAGCTATCCGGGACAGGGGGCCTACGAGCAGTACTTC.

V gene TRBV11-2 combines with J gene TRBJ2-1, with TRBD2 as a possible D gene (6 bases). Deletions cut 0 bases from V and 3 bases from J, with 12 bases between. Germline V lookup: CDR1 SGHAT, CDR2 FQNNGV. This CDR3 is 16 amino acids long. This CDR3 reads CASSLDLVGSYNEQFF. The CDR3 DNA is TGTGCCAGCAGCTTAGATCTGGTCGGGAGCTACAATGAGCAGTTCTTC. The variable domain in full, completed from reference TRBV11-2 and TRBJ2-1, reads EAGVAQSPRYKIIEKRQSVAFWCNPISGHATLYWYQQILGQGPKLLIQFQNNGVVDDSQLPKDRFSAERLKGVDSTLKIQPAKLEDSAVYLCASSLDLVGSYNEQFFGPGTRLTVL.

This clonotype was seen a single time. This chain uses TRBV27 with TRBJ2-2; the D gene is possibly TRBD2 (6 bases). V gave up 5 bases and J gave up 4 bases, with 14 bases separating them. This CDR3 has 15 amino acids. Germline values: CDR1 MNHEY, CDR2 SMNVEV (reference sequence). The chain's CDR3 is CASSTSSHPTGELFF. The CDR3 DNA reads TGTGCCAGCAGTACTAGCTCACACCCCACCGGGGAGCTGTTTTTT.

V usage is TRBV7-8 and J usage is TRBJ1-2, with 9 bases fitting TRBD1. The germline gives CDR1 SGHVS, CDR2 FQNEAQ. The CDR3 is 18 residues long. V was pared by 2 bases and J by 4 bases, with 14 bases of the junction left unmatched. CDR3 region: CASSLSGGPTGGRYGYTF. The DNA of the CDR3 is TGTGCCAGCAGCTTAAGTGGGGGCCCGACAGGGGGACGCTATGGCTACACCTTC.

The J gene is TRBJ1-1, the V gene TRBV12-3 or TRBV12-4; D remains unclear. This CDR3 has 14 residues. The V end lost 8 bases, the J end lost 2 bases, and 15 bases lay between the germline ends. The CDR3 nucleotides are TGTGCCAGCGGACTTGGGGAGGGAAACACTGAAGCTTTCTTT. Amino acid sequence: CASGLGEGNTEAFF.

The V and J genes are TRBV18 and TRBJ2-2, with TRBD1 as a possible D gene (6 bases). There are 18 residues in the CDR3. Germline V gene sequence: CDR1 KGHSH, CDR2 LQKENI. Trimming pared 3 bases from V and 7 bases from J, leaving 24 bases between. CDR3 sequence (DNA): TGTGCCAGCTCACCCGCAGGGGAGCACGGAGATACGAGCGGGGAGCTGTTTTTT. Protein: CASSPAGEHGDTSGELFF.